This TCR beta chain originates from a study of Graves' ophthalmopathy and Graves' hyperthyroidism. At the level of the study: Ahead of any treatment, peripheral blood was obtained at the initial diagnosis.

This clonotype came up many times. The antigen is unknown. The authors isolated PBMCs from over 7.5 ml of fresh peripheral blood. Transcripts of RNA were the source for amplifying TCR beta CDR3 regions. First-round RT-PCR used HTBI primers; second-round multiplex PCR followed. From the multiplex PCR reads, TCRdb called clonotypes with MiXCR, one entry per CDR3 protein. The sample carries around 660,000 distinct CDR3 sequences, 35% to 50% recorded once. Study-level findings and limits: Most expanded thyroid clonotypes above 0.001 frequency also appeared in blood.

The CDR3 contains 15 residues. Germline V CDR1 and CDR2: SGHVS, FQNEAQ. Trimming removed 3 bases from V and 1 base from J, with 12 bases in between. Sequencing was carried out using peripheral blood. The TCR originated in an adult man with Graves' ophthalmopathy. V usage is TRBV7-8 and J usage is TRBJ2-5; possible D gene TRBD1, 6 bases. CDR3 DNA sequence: TGTGCCAGCAGCTTGGCTGGACAGCTCCAAGAGACCCAGTACTTC. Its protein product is CASSLAGQLQETQYF.